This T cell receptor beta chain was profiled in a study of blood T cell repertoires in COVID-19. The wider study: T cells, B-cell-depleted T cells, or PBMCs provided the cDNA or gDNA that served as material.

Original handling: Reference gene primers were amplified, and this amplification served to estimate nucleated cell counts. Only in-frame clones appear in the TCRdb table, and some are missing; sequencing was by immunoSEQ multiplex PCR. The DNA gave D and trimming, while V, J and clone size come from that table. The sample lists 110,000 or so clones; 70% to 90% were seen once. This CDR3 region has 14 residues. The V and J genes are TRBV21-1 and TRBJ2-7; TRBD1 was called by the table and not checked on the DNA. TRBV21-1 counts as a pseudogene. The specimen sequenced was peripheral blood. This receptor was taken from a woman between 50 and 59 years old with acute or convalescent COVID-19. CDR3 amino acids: CASSTARGMYEQYF. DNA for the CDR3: TGTGCCAGCAGCACAGCCAGGGGGATGTACGAGCAGTACTTC.